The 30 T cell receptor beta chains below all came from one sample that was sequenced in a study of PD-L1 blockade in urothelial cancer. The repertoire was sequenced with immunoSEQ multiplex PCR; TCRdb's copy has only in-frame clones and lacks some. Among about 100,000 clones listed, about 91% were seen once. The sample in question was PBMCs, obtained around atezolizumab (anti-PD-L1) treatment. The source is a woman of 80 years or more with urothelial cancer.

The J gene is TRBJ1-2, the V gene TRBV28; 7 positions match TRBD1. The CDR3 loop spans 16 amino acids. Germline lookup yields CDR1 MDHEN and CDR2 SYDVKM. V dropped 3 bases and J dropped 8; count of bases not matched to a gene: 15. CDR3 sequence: CASSLSAQGGASGYTF. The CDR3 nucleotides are TGTGCCAGCAGTTTGAGCGCCCAGGGGGGCGCGTCGGGCTACACCTTC.

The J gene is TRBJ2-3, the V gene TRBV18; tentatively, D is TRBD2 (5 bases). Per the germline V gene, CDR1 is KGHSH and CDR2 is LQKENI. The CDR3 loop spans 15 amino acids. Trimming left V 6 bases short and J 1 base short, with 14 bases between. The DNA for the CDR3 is TGTGCCAGCTCGGGCGGGTGGGTCCGCACAGATACGCAGTATTTT. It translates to CASSGGWVRTDTQYF.

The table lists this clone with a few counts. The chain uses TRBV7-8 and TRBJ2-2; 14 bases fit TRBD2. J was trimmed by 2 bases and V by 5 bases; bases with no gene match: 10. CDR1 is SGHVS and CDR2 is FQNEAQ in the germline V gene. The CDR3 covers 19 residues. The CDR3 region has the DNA TGTGCCAGCAGCCGTCCCGGGACTAGCGGGAGCCGTAACACCGGGGAGCTGTTTTTT. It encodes CASSRPGTSGSRNTGELFF.

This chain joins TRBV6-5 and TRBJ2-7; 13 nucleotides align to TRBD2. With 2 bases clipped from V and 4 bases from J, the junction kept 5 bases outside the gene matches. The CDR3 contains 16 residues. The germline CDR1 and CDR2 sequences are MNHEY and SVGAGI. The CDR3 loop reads CASSYTGLAGVYEQYF. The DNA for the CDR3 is TGTGCCAGCAGTTACACCGGACTAGCGGGAGTTTACGAGCAGTACTTC.

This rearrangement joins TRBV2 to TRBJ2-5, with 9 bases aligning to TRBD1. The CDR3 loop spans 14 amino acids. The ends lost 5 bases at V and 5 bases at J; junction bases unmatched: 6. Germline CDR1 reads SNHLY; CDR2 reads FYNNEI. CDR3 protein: CASSLDRGGETQYF. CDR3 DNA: TGTGCCAGCAGTCTGGACAGGGGAGGGGAGACCCAGTACTTC.

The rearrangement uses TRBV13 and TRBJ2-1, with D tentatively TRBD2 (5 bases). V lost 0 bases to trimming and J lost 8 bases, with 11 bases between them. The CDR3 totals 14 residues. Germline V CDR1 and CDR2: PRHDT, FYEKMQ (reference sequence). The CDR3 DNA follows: TGTGCCAGCAGCTTAGGTTTGCAGAGGGATGAGCAGTTCTTC. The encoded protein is CASSLGLQRDEQFF. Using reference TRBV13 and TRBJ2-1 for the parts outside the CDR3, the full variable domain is AAGVIQSPRHLIKEKRETATLKCYPIPRHDTVYWYQQGPGQDPQFLISFYEKMQSDKGSIPDRFSAQQFSDYHSELNMSSLELGDSALYFCASSLGLQRDEQFFGPGTRLTVL.

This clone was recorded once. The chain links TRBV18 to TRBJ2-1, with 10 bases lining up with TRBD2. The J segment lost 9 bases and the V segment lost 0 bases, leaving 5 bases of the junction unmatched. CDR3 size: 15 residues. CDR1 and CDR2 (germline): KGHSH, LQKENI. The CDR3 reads CASSPPSAGGGEQFF. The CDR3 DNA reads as TGTGCCAGCTCACCACCTTCAGCGGGAGGGGGTGAGCAGTTCTTC.

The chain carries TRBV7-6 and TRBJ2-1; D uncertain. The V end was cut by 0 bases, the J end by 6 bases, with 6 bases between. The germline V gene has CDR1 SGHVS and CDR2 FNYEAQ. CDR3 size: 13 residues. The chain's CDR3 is CASSLAPGNEQFF. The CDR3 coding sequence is TGTGCCAGCAGCTTAGCGCCAGGCAATGAGCAGTTCTTC.

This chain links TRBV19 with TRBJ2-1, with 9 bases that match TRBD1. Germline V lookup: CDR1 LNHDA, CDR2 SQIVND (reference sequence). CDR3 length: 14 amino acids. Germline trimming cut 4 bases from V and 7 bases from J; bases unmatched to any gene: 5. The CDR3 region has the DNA TGTGCCAGTAGTACAACAGGGGGCCGTAATGAGCAGTTCTTC. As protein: CASSTTGGRNEQFF.

The CDR3 is CASSPTGRQETQYF. The CDR3 DNA sequence: TGTGCCAGCAGCCCCACAGGGCGCCAAGAGACCCAGTACTTC. The chain carries TRBV11-2 and TRBJ2-5; D possibly corresponds to TRBD1 (6 bases). This CDR3 has 14 residues. In germline, CDR1 is SGHAT, CDR2 FQNNGV. Trimming removed 5 bases at V and 1 base at J, with 11 bases between.

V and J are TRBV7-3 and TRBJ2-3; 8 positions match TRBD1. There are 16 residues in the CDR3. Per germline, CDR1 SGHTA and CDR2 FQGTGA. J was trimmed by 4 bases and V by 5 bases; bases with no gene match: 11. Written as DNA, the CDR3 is TGTGCCAGCAGCGGGCCGACAGGGGAGTTCCCAGATACGCAGTATTTT. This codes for CASSGPTGEFPDTQYF.

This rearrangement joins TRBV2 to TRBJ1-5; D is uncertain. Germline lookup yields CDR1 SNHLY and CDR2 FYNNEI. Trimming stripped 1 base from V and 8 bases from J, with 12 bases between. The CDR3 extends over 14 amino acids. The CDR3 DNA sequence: TGTGCCAGCAGTGAAGGGCCCATGGAGGAGCCCCAGCATTTT. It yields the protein CASSEGPMEEPQHF. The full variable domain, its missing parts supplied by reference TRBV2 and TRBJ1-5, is EPEVTQTPSHQVTQMGQEVILRCVPISNHLYFYWYRQILGQKVEFLVSFYNNEISEKSEIFDDQFSVERPDGSNFTLKIRSTKLEDSAMYFCASSEGPMEEPQHFGDGTRLSIL.

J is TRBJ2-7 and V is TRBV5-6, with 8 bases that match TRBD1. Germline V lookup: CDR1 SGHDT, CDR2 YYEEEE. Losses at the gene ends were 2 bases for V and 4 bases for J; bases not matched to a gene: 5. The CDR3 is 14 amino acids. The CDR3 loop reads CASSFRDRFYEQYF. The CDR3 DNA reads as TGTGCCAGCAGCTTCCGGGACAGGTTTTACGAGCAGTACTTC.

CDR3 protein: CASSLIENEQFF. DNA of the CDR3: TGTGCCAGCAGCTTAATCGAGAATGAGCAGTTCTTC. This chain joins TRBV7-9 and TRBJ2-1; D gene ambiguous. This CDR3 contains 12 residues. CDR1 and CDR2 from the germline V gene are SEHNR and FQNEAQ (reference sequence). V lost 2 bases to trimming and J lost 7 bases, with 6 bases between them.

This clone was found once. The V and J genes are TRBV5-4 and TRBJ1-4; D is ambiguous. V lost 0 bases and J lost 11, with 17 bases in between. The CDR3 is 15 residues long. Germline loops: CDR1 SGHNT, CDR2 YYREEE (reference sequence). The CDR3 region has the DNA TGTGCCAGCAGCTTGGCCGGGCCGGGGAGTGAGAAACTGTTTTTT. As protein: CASSLAGPGSEKLFF.

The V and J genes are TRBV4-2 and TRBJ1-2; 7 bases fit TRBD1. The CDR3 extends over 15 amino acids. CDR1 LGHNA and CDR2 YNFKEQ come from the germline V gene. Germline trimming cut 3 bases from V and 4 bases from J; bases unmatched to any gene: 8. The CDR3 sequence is CASSQTGSEVYGYTF. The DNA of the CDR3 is TGTGCCAGCAGCCAGACAGGGTCGGAGGTCTATGGCTACACCTTC.

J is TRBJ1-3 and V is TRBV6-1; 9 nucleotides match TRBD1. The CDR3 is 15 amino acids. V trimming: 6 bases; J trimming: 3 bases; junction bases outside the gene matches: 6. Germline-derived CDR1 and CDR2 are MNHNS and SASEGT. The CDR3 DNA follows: TGTGCCAGCAGCCGGGACAGGGTGTTTGGAAACACCATATATTTT. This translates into CASSRDRVFGNTIYF.

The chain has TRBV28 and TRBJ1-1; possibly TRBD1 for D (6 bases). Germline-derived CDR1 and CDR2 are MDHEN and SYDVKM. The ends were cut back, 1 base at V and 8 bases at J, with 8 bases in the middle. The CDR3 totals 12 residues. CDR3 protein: CASSLYQGEAFF. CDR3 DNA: TGTGCCAGCAGTTTATACCAGGGGGAAGCTTTCTTT.

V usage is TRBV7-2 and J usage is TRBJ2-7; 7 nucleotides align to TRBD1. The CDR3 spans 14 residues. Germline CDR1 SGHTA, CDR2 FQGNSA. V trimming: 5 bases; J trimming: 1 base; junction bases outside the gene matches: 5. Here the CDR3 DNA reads TGTGCCAGCAGCCGGGACAGTTCGTCCTACGAGCAGTACTTC. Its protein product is CASSRDSSSYEQYF.

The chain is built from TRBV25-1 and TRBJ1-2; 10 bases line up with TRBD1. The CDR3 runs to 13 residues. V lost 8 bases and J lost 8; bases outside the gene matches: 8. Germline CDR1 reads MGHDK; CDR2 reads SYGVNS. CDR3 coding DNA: TGTGCCAGCGTCCCGACAGGGGGCAGCGGCTACACCTTC. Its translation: CASVPTGGSGYTF.

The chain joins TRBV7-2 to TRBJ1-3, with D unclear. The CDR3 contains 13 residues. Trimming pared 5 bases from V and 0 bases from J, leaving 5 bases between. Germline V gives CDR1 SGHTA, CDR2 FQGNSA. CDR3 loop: CASSPGSGNTIYF. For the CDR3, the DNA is TGTGCCAGCAGCCCCGGCTCTGGAAACACCATATATTTT.

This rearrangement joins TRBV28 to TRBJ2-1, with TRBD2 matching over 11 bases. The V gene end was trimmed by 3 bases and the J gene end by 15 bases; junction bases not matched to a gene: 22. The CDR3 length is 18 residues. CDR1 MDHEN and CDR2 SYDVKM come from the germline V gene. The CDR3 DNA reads TGTGCCAGCAGTTTGACGGGAGCTTCAACTAGCGGGAGAGGTTTGGCGTTCTTC. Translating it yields CASSLTGASTSGRGLAFF. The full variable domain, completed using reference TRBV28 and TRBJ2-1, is DVKVTQSSRYLVKRTGEKVFLECVQDMDHENMFWYRQDPGLGLRLIYFSYDVKMKEKGDIPEGYSVSREKKERFSLILESASTNQTSMYLCASSLTGASTSGRGLAFFGPGTRLTVL.

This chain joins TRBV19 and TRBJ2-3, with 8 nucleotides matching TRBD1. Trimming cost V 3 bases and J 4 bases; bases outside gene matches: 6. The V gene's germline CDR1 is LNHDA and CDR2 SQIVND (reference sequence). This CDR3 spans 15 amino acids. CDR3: CASSMWGQVSDTQYF. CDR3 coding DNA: TGTGCCAGTAGTATGTGGGGACAGGTATCAGATACGCAGTATTTT.

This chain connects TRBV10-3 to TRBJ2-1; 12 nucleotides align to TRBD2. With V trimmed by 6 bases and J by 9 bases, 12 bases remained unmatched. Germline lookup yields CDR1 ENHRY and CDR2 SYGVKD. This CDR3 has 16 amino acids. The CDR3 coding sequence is TGTGCCATCAGACAGACTAGCGGGAGTTTTAATGGTGAGCAGTTCTTC. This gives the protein CAIRQTSGSFNGEQFF.

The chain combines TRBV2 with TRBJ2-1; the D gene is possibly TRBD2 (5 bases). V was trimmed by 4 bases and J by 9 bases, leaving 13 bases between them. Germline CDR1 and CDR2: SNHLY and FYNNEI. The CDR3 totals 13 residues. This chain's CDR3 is CASSGQLVSEQFF. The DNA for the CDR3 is TGTGCCAGCAGTGGGCAACTAGTCTCTGAGCAGTTCTTC.

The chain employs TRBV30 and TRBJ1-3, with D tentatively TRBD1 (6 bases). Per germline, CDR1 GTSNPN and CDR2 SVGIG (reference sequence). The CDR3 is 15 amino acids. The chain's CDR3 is CAPASGQLSGNTIYF. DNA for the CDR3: TGTGCACCCGCCTCGGGACAACTCTCTGGAAACACCATATATTTT. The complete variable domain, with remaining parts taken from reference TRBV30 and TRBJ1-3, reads SQTIHQWPATLVQPVGSPLSLECTVEGTSNPNLYWYRQAAGRGLQLLFYSVGIGQISSEVPQNLSASRPQDRQFILSSKKLLLSDSGFYLCAPASGQLSGNTIYFGEGSWLTVV.

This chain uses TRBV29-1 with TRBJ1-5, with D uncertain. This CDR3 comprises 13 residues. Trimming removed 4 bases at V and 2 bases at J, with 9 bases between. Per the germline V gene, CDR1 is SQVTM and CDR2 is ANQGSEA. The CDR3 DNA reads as TGCAGCGTTGGTTCGCAGGGCAATCAGCCCCAGCATTTT. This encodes CSVGSQGNQPQHF.

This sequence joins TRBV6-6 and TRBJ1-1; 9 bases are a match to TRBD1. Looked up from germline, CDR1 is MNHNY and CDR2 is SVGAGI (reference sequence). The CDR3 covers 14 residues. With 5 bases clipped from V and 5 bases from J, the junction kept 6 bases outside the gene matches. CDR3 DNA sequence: TGTGCCAGCAGTACTACGACAGGGGGTACTGAAGCTTTCTTT. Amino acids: CASSTTTGGTEAFF.

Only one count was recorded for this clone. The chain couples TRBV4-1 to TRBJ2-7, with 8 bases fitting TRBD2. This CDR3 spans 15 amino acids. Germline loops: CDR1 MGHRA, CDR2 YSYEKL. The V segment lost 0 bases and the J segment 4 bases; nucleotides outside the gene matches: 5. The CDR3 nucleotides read TGCGCCAGCAGCCAAGAATCCAGCGGGAGTTACGAGCAGTACTTC. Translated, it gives CASSQESSGSYEQYF.

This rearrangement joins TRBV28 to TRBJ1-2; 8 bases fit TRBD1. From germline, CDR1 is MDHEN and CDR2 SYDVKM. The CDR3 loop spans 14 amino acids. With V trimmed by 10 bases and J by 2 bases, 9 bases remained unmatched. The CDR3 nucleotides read TGTGCCACCAGAACGACAGGGGACAACTATGGCTACACCTTC. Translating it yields CATRTTGDNYGYTF.